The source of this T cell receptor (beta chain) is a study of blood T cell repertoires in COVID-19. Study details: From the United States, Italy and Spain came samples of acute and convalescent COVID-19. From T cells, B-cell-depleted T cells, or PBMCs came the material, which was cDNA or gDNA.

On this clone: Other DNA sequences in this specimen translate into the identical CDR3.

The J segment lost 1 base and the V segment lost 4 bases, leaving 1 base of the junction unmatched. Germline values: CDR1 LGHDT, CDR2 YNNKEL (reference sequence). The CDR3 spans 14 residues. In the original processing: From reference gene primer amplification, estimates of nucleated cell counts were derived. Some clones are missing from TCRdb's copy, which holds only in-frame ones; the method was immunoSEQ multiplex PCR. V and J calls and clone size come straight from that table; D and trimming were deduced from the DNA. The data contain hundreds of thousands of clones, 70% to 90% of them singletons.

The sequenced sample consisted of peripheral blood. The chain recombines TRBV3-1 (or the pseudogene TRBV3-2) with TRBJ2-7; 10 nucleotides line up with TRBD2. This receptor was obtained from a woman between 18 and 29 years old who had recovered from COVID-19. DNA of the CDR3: TGTGCCAGCAGCCGTAGCGGGAGGTCCTACGAGCAGTACTTC. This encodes CASSRSGRSYEQYF.